This T cell receptor beta chain is drawn from a study of CD8 T cells in Susac syndrome. Germline CDR1 is MNHEY and CDR2 is SVGEGT. V gave up 6 bases and J gave up 11 bases, with 15 bases separating them. This CDR3 has 12 amino acids. cDNA came from 0.5 to 1 ug RNA primed by random hexamers. Across 54 Vbeta and 13 Jbeta, TCR beta CDR3 was amplified with immunoSEQ multiplex PCR. MiXCR, run by TCRdb on the immunoSEQ multiplex PCR reads, gives a single entry per CDR3 protein. The top ten clones hold approximately 0.21% of a sample with about 60,000 distinct CDR3 sequences, just over 90% of them seen once.

The receptor comes from a human donor in good health. Sequencing used CD8+ T cells from PBMCs. The rearrangement joins TRBV6-2 or TRBV6-3 to TRBJ2-3; D gene unclear. CDR3 loop: CASRTGPEGQYF. In nucleotides, the CDR3 is TGTGCCAGCAGAACCGGACCGGAAGGGCAGTATTTT.